This TCR beta chain appears in the sequencing data of a study of blood T cell repertoires in COVID-19. A Seattle source enrolled patients during active infection and followed them longitudinally. Germline V CDR1 and CDR2: SGHDT, YYEEEE. There are 13 residues in the CDR3. Trimming pared 0 bases from V and 2 bases from J, leaving 5 bases between. Original analysis: Estimates of nucleated cell counts were drawn from the amplification of reference gene primers. The repertoire was sequenced with immunoSEQ multiplex PCR; TCRdb's copy has only in-frame clones and lacks some. The V and J calls and clone size come from that table; D and trimming were worked out from the DNA. Seen here are about 530,000 clones, 70% to 90% observed once, and the top ten hold 7.5% to 9%. This clone has more than one count but fewer than ten.

The TCR comes from a woman in her fifties or sixties with COVID-19, enrolled during active disease. The V call is TRBV5-6, the J call TRBJ2-5; unclear D gene. The sequencing sample was made of peripheral blood. The chain's CDR3 is CASSLDLQETQYF. The CDR3 DNA reads as TGTGCCAGCAGCTTGGACCTACAAGAGACCCAGTACTTC. Drawing the rest from reference TRBV5-6 and TRBJ2-5, the complete variable domain is DAGVTQSPTHLIKTRGQQVTLRCSPKSGHDTVSWYQQALGQGPQFIFQYYEEEERQRGNFPDRFSGHQFPNYSSELNVNALLLGDSALYLCASSLDLQETQYFGPGTRLLVL.